This T cell receptor beta chain was sequenced in a study of blood T cells in healthy people across ages. Only a few counts were recorded for this clonotype. This CDR3 has 14 residues. The germline V gene has CDR1 MNHEY and CDR2 SMNVEV (reference sequence). It was with a sample-barcoded 5' primer and a J-beta primer mix that a second PCR of roughly 7 to 12 cycles was run. Each CDR3 protein gets one entry after TCRdb re-called the 5' RACE reads with MiXCR. The table lists around 500,000 distinct CDR3 sequences, about 27% of them singletons. In addition, the sample was reused for a study of T cells of mothers and their children.

This chain connects TRBV27 to TRBJ2-5; 8 bases align to TRBD2. The J call may be wrong; the DNA end is better matched by TRBJ2-1. Sequences were obtained from blood. The clonotype originates from a boy between 2 and 10 years old in good health. This chain's CDR3 is CASPGRGANNEQFF. CDR3 bases: TGTGCCAGCCCCGGGAGGGGCGCGAATAATGAGCAGTTCTTC.